These 21 T cell receptor beta chains were sequenced from one sample in a study of blood T cell repertoires in COVID-19. Sequenced by immunoSEQ multiplex PCR; TCRdb stores in-frame clones only, minus some. This sample has tens of thousands of clones, with roughly 90% found just once. Specimen: peripheral blood. These receptors were taken from a man over 45 with active COVID-19.

The V gene is TRBV12-3 or TRBV12-4, the J gene TRBJ2-1; weak D call: TRBD1 (6 bases). This CDR3 is 13 amino acids long. Trimming took off 4 bases at V and 7 bases at J, with 11 bases between the two ends. The CDR3 nucleotides are TGTGCCAGCAGTTGGGGACAAGGTAATGAGCAGTTCTTC. It specifies CASSWGQGNEQFF.

This rearrangement joins TRBV3-1 (or the pseudogene TRBV3-2) to TRBJ1-1; D unresolved. Germline CDR1 and CDR2: LGHDT and YNNKEL (reference sequence). Deletions cut 4 bases from V and 8 bases from J, with 14 bases between. This CDR3 has 13 amino acids. CDR3 amino acids: CASSLASSPEAFF. The CDR3 DNA sequence: TGTGCCAGCAGCCTGGCAAGTAGCCCCGAAGCTTTCTTT.

This clone came up once. The genes are TRBV6-1 and TRBJ2-2, with D maybe TRBD2 (5 bases). CDR3 length: 16 amino acids. CDR1 is MNHNS, CDR2 SASEGT, per germline. V dropped 1 base and J dropped 6 bases, with 15 bases sitting between them. Written as DNA, the CDR3 is TGTGCCAGCAGTGAAGAGGGCGCGGGCCGTCCCGGGGAGCTGTTTTTT. Its translation: CASSEEGAGRPGELFF.

This clone was observed a few times. The chain employs TRBV5-5 and TRBJ1-1, with TRBD1 matching over 7 bases. V was pared by 3 bases and J by 4 bases, with 9 bases of the junction left unmatched. There are 15 residues in the CDR3. CDR1 is SGHKS and CDR2 is YYEKEE in the germline V gene (reference sequence). CDR3 protein: CASSWAGGRSTEAFF. CDR3 sequence (DNA): TGTGCCAGCAGCTGGGCAGGGGGTCGAAGCACTGAAGCTTTCTTT.

A single count supports this clone. V gene TRBV9 combines with J gene TRBJ2-2; tentatively, D is TRBD1 (5 bases). V shed 1 base and J shed 0 bases, with 10 bases lying between them. Germline V lookup: CDR1 SGDLS, CDR2 YYNGEE. This CDR3 is built from 16 residues. As DNA, the CDR3 is TGTGCCAGCAGCGTACAGGGTAGGGCGAACACCGGGGAGCTGTTTTTT. Translating gives CASSVQGRANTGELFF.

CDR3 protein: CASSLGTGMTEAFF. For the CDR3, the DNA is TGTGCCAGCAGCTTAGGGACAGGGATGACTGAAGCTTTCTTT. The chain links TRBV11-2 to TRBJ1-1, with TRBD1 identical over 8 bases. The germline V gene encodes CDR1 SGHAT and CDR2 FQNNGV. CDR3 size: 14 residues. V lost 1 base, J lost 5 bases, and 3 bases stayed unmatched.

V and J are TRBV2 and TRBJ2-5, with 8 bases identical to TRBD1. Trimming at V came to 6 bases and at J to 4 bases, leaving 7 bases not matched to a gene. The CDR3 is made up of 14 amino acids. Per the germline V gene, CDR1 is SNHLY and CDR2 is FYNNEI. The CDR3 bases are TGTGCCAGCAGAGGACAGGGTCAGGGAGAGACCCAGTACTTC. Residues: CASRGQGQGETQYF.

The chain uses TRBV2 and TRBJ1-2; a weak D match, TRBD1 (5 bases). The CDR3 consists of 14 residues. Between the trimmed V and J ends, which lost 3 bases and 4 bases, there was a span of 12 bases. Looked up from germline, CDR1 is SNHLY and CDR2 is FYNNEI. The CDR3, as DNA: TGTGCCAGCAGTGACGTCGGACAAACCTATGGCTACACCTTC. Amino acid sequence: CASSDVGQTYGYTF.

This chain connects TRBV2 to TRBJ1-4, with D maybe TRBD1 (6 bases). The V end was cut by 3 bases, the J end by 8 bases, with 13 bases between. Germline V gene sequence: CDR1 SNHLY, CDR2 FYNNEI. There are 14 residues in the CDR3. In DNA form, the CDR3 reads TGTGCCAGCAGTGACATGGACAGATCGGAAAAACTGTTTTTT. Amino acid sequence: CASSDMDRSEKLFF. The whole variable domain, remainder taken from reference TRBV2 and TRBJ1-4, is EPEVTQTPSHQVTQMGQEVILRCVPISNHLYFYWYRQILGQKVEFLVSFYNNEISEKSEIFDDQFSVERPDGSNFTLKIRSTKLEDSAMYFCASSDMDRSEKLFFGSGTQLSVL.

This clone has just one count. This chain connects TRBV7-9 to TRBJ1-1; D ambiguous. There are 14 residues in the CDR3. V was trimmed by 1 base and J by 1 base, leaving 7 bases between them. Per the germline V gene, CDR1 is SEHNR and CDR2 is FQNEAQ (reference sequence). CDR3 protein: CASSLGPGNTEAFF. CDR3 in DNA: TGTGCCAGCAGCTTAGGCCCCGGGAACACTGAAGCTTTCTTT. Full variable domain (rest looked up from reference TRBV7-9 and TRBJ1-1): DTGVSQNPRHKITKRGQNVTFRCDPISEHNRLYWYRQTLGQGPEFLTYFQNEAQLEKSRLLSDRFSAERPKGSFSTLEIQRTEQGDSAMYLCASSLGPGNTEAFFGQGTRLTVV.

This rearrangement joins TRBV29-1 to TRBJ1-1; a weak D match, TRBD1 (6 bases). Germline V CDR1 and CDR2: SQVTM, ANQGSEA. The CDR3 extends over 12 amino acids. Deletions cut 3 bases from V and 3 bases from J, with 8 bases between. The CDR3 nucleotides read TGCAGCGTTGACAGGGGAGACACTGAAGCTTTCTTT. Translation: CSVDRGDTEAFF.

The table lists this clone with a count of one. The chain employs TRBV3-1 (or the pseudogene TRBV3-2) and TRBJ2-4; D might be TRBD2 (5 bases). Per the germline V gene, CDR1 is LGHDT and CDR2 is YNNKEL (reference sequence). The CDR3 sequence is 15 residues long. V was pared by 0 bases and J by 7 bases, with 13 bases between. CDR3 sequence: CASSQDLGRRNIQYF. The CDR3 nucleotides read TGTGCCAGCAGCCAAGATCTGGGCAGGAGGAACATTCAGTACTTC.

This chain links TRBV6-2 or TRBV6-3 with TRBJ2-2, with 8 bases that match TRBD2. The length of the CDR3 is 14 residues. V shed 10 bases, J shed 5 bases, and the junction held 9 bases outside the gene matches. Germline V gene sequence: CDR1 MNHEY, CDR2 SVGEGT. CDR3 sequence: CATSTGGRTGELFF. The CDR3 DNA reads TGTGCCACCAGCACGGGGGGGCGGACCGGGGAGCTGTTTTTT.

V gene TRBV7-3 combines with J gene TRBJ2-3; D is perhaps TRBD2 (5 bases). The germline V gene encodes CDR1 SGHTA and CDR2 FQGTGA. The length of the CDR3 is 13 residues. V was shortened by 5 bases and J by 2 bases, with 8 bases between the two germline ends. The CDR3 region is CASSTGSTDTQYF. The CDR3 nucleotides read TGTGCCAGCAGCACGGGGTCCACAGATACGCAGTATTTT.

V is TRBV9 and J is TRBJ2-2; 7 bases fit TRBD1. The junction had 6 bases not matched to a gene; V was cut back by 0 bases and J by 4 bases. Per germline, CDR1 SGDLS and CDR2 YYNGEE. The length of the CDR3 is 16 residues. The CDR3 bases are TGTGCCAGCAGCGTAGCAAGGGGGCGCGTCACCGGGGAGCTGTTTTTT. This codes for CASSVARGRVTGELFF. Full variable domain (rest looked up from reference TRBV9 and TRBJ2-2): DSGVTQTPKHLITATGQRVTLRCSPRSGDLSVYWYQQSLDQGLQFLIQYYNGEERAKGNILERFSAQQFPDLHSELNLSSLELGDSALYFCASSVARGRVTGELFFGEGSRLTVL.

This chain links TRBV6-2 or TRBV6-3 with TRBJ2-5; 8 nucleotides align to TRBD2. Trimming cost V 5 bases and J 1 base; bases outside gene matches: 6. Germline CDR1 reads MNHEY; CDR2 reads SVGEGT. This CDR3 region has 15 residues. The CDR3 loop reads CASSPGGGPQETQYF. As DNA, the CDR3 is TGTGCCAGCAGTCCCGGCGGGGGGCCCCAAGAGACCCAGTACTTC.

The chain carries TRBV18 and TRBJ1-6; tentatively, D is TRBD1 (6 bases). The V end was cut by 2 bases, the J end by 8 bases, with 19 bases between. The CDR3 consists of 17 residues. Germline lookup yields CDR1 KGHSH and CDR2 LQKENI. DNA for the CDR3: TGTGCCAGCTCACCATCCAGCCGGGGGGCTAATGATTCACCCCTCCACTTT. This translates into CASSPSSRGANDSPLHF.

This clone has just a few counts. The chain links TRBV2 to TRBJ1-5; D is perhaps TRBD1 (6 bases). This CDR3 is 14 amino acids long. Germline V gene lookup returns CDR1 SNHLY and CDR2 FYNNEI. V was cut by 2 bases and J by 5 bases, with 10 bases left in between. For the CDR3, the DNA is TGTGCCAGCAGTGAAAGGACAGAGCATCAGCCCCAGCATTTT. It specifies CASSERTEHQPQHF.

In this sample, this clone turned up once. The V gene is TRBV6-5, the J gene TRBJ1-3; D possibly corresponds to TRBD1 (5 bases). CDR1 is MNHEY, CDR2 SVGAGI, per germline. V was pared by 6 bases and J by 5 bases, with 8 bases between. This CDR3 has 12 amino acids. The CDR3 region is CASSQGRNTIYF. The CDR3 nucleotides are TGTGCCAGCAGCCAGGGAAGAAACACCATATATTTT.

The V call is TRBV5-1, the J call TRBJ2-5; TRBD2 might be the D (5 bases). Looked up from germline, CDR1 is SGHRS and CDR2 is YFSETQ. The CDR3 consists of 13 residues. Trimming took off 5 bases at V and 5 bases at J, with 13 bases between the two ends. CDR3 nucleotides: TGCGCCAGCAGGGCCTCGGCGGGTGAGACCCAGTACTTC. Its translation: CASRASAGETQYF.

The chain couples TRBV6-2 or TRBV6-3 to TRBJ2-1; 7 nucleotides agree with TRBD1. From germline, CDR1 is MNHEY and CDR2 SVGEGT. After removal of 5 bases from V and 5 bases from J, the junction contained 6 bases not matched to a gene. CDR3 length: 14 residues. The CDR3 sequence is CASSRDRLNNEQFF. For the CDR3, the DNA is TGTGCCAGCAGTCGGGACAGACTAAACAATGAGCAGTTCTTC.